Below, 13 T cell receptor beta chains from the same sample are listed, as sequenced in a study of blood T cell repertoires in COVID-19. Some clones are missing from TCRdb's copy, which holds only in-frame ones; the method was immunoSEQ multiplex PCR. The profile shows more than 200,000 clones, 87% of them singletons. The sequencing sample was made of PBMCs or T cells enriched from blood (not recorded which). Receptors originate from a man aged 30-40 years in a cohort exposed to, infected with or recovered from COVID-19 (not recorded which).

This rearrangement joins TRBV24-1 to TRBJ1-2, with 9 bases matching TRBD1. V shed 6 bases, J shed 5 bases, and the junction held 6 bases outside the gene matches. CDR3 length: 14 residues. The germline V gene has CDR1 KGHDR and CDR2 SFDVKD. The CDR3 DNA follows: TGTGCCACCAGTAGGGACAGGGCGACGTATGGCTACACCTTC. Protein: CATSRDRATYGYTF.

The V and J genes are TRBV5-6 and TRBJ2-7, with TRBD1 identical over 9 bases. Germline V gene lookup returns CDR1 SGHDT and CDR2 YYEEEE. The V and J ends lost 4 bases and 6 bases, in that order; junction bases with no gene match: 11. The CDR3 covers 15 residues. CDR3 sequence (DNA): TGTGCCAGCAGCCTAATAACCGGGACAGGGACCGAGCAGTACTTC. Protein product: CASSLITGTGTEQYF.

V and J are TRBV28 and TRBJ1-1, with a tentative D call TRBD1 (5 bases). This CDR3 has 14 amino acids. V lost 3 bases to trimming and J lost 4 bases, with 12 bases between them. Looked up from germline, CDR1 is MDHEN and CDR2 is SYDVKM. The CDR3 DNA reads as TGTGCCAGCAGTTTCTGGCAGGGTGGCACTGAAGCTTTCTTT. This sequence encodes CASSFWQGGTEAFF.

The genes are TRBV14 and TRBJ2-7, with D possibly TRBD2 on 6 matching bases. The CDR3 is made up of 14 amino acids. In germline, CDR1 is SGHDN, CDR2 FVKESK. Trimming cost V 0 bases and J 5 bases, with 11 bases left between them. CDR3 sequence reads: CASSQEIGGNEQYF. For the CDR3, the DNA is TGTGCCAGCAGCCAAGAAATTGGAGGGAACGAGCAGTACTTC.

The chain uses TRBV7-2 and TRBJ2-7; maybe TRBD1 (6 bases). The CDR3 loop spans 14 amino acids. V was shortened by 3 bases and J by 4 bases, with 13 bases between the two germline ends. Germline V lookup: CDR1 SGHTA, CDR2 FQGNSA. CDR3 sequence (DNA): TGTGCCAGCAGCTTGGGGGCAAACCGATACGAGCAGTACTTC. It codes for CASSLGANRYEQYF.

The chain combines TRBV3-1 (or the pseudogene TRBV3-2) with TRBJ2-2, with 10 bases identical to TRBD2. Germline CDR1 and CDR2: LGHDT and YNNKEL (reference sequence). The trim removed 0 bases at V and 5 bases at J, leaving 3 bases unmatched. The CDR3 is made up of 16 amino acids. CDR3 sequence: CASSQDLAGVTGELFF. In DNA form, the CDR3 reads TGTGCCAGCAGCCAAGACCTAGCGGGAGTTACCGGGGAGCTGTTTTTT.

The J gene is TRBJ2-1, the V gene TRBV11-2; perhaps TRBD2 as D (6 bases). V lost 5 bases and J lost 3, with 20 bases in between. The CDR3 runs 17 residues. Germline lookup yields CDR1 SGHAT and CDR2 FQNNGV. CDR3 nucleotides: TGTGCCAGCAGCCTAGGGTGGAGTAGCGGAATCTACAATGAGCAGTTCTTC. It is translated as CASSLGWSSGIYNEQFF.

In nucleotides, the CDR3 is TGTGCCAGCAGAAAGCGACTAGCGGGAGGCTCCTACGAGCAGTACTTC. Amino acids: CASRKRLAGGSYEQYF. This rearrangement joins TRBV21-1 to TRBJ2-7; no DNA check was done on the table's D call, TRBD2. TRBV21-1 is classified as a pseudogene. This CDR3 spans 16 amino acids.

CDR3 amino acids: CASSSGSTDTQYF. The CDR3 coding sequence is TGTGCCAGCAGCAGCGGGAGCACAGATACGCAGTATTTT. This chain connects TRBV7-9 to TRBJ2-3; maybe TRBD2 (6 bases). The CDR3 length is 13 residues. Germline V CDR1 and CDR2: SEHNR, FQNEAQ (reference sequence). Trimming shortened V by 5 bases and J by 0 bases, and 6 bases separated the two germline ends.

The chain has TRBV13 and TRBJ1-2; 9 bases line up with TRBD1. The length of the CDR3 is 16 residues. Germline assignment: CDR1 PRHDT and CDR2 FYEKMQ (reference sequence). V shed 4 bases, J shed 4 bases, and the junction held 10 bases outside the gene matches. CDR3 coding DNA: TGTGCCAGCAGCTCAAAAACAGGGGGCTCCCTCTATGGCTACACCTTC. It yields the protein CASSSKTGGSLYGYTF.

CDR3 amino acids: CASSGRTGSEQYF. CDR3 sequence (DNA): TGTGCCAGCAGCGGAAGGACAGGGAGCGAGCAGTACTTC. The genes are TRBV7-6 and TRBJ2-7, with 8 positions matching TRBD1. J lost 6 bases, V lost 5 bases, and 6 bases had no gene match. CDR3 length: 13 amino acids. CDR1 is SGHVS, CDR2 FNYEAQ, per germline.

V is TRBV2 and J is TRBJ1-5, with D perhaps matching TRBD1 (6 bases). This CDR3 has 15 amino acids. V shed 6 bases and J shed 3 bases, with 15 bases lying between them. CDR1 SNHLY and CDR2 FYNNEI come from the germline V gene. The CDR3 reads CASRMGGGFNQPQHF. Written as DNA, the CDR3 is TGTGCCAGCAGGATGGGAGGGGGTTTCAATCAGCCCCAGCATTTT.

V and J are TRBV9 and TRBJ1-6, with unresolved D. V lost 1 base and J 8 bases, leaving 10 bases between the germline ends. Germline V gene lookup returns CDR1 SGDLS and CDR2 YYNGEE. The CDR3 consists of 14 residues. CDR3 DNA: TGTGCCAGCAGCGTAAAGGCCCAGGATTCACCCCTCCACTTT. Amino acids: CASSVKAQDSPLHF.